This TCR beta chain was recovered during a study of cytomegalovirus exposure and HLA in healthy donors. Study-level findings and limits: The classifier, whose performance was assessed in both the original and validation cohorts, reportedly diagnosed cytomegalovirus status with high specificity and sensitivity. Cytomegalovirus-associated status was assigned to some 160 TCR beta chains. A few CMV-associated chains were confirmed in vitro to be specific for CMV antigens.

Trimming left V 6 bases short and J 3 bases short, with 10 bases between. This CDR3 spans 13 amino acids. Germline V gene data show CDR1 as ENHRY and CDR2 as SYGVKD. The assay was immunoSEQ multiplex PCR, and TCRdb's table has in-frame clones only and misses some. The table shows some 170,000 clones, with around nine tenths occurring only once. This clone was seen more than once but under ten times. Its specificity is not known. Sequenced: PBMCs. The V gene is TRBV10-3, the J gene TRBJ2-3, with D perhaps TRBD2 (5 bases). The sequence was collected from a man aged 18-30 years in good health and CMV-seropositive. CDR3 DNA sequence: TGTGCCATCAGCGGACTTGGTACAGATACGCAGTATTTT. It specifies CAISGLGTDTQYF.